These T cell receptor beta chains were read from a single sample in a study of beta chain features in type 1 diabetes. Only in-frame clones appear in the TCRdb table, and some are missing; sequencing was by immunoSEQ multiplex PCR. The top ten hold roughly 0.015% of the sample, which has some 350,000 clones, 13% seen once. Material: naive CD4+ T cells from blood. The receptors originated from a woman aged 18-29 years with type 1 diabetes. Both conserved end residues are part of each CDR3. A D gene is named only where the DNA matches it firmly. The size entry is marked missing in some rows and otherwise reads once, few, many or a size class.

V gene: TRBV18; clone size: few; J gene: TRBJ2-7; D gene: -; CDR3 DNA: TGTGCCAGCTCACCCGTTAGCCCCTACGAGCAGTACTTC; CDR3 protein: CASSPVSPYEQYF
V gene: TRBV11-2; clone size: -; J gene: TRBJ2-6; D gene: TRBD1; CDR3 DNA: TGTGCCAGCAGCTTACGGACAGGGGGCAGCTCTGGGGCCAACGTCCTGACTTTC; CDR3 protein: CASSLRTGGSSGANVLTF
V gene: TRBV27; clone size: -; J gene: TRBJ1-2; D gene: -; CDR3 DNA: TGTGCCAGCAGTACGACTCATGAGAGGGGCTACACCTTC; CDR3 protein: CASSTTHERGYTF
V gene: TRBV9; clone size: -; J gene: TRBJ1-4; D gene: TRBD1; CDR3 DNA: TGTGCCAGCAGCGTAGGGGGGACAGCTACTTCAACTAATGAAAAACTGTTTTTT; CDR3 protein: CASSVGGTATSTNEKLFF
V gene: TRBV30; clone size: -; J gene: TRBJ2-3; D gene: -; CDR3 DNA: TGTGCCTGGAGTGTTTCGGATACGCAGTATTTT; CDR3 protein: CAWSVSDTQYF
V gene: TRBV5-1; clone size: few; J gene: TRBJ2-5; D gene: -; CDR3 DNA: TGCGCCAGCGGCGAGGAGACAGGACAGCAAGAGACCCAGTACTTC; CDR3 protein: CASGEETGQQETQYF
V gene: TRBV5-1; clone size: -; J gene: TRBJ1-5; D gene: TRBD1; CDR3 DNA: TGCGCCAGCAGCCCAGGGACAGGGGGCGGCAATCAGCCCCAGCATTTT; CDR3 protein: CASSPGTGGGNQPQHF
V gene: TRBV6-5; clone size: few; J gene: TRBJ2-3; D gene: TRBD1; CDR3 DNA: TGTGCCAGCAACCCCGGGACAGGGATAGATACGCAGTATTTT; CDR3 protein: CASNPGTGIDTQYF
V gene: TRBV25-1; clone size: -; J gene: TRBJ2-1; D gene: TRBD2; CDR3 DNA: TGTGCCAGCAGTGCGTGGGGAGGGAGCAGGAATGAGCAGTTCTTC; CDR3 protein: CASSAWGGSRNEQFF
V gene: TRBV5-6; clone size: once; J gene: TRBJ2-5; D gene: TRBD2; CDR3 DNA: TGTGCCAGCAGCTTGGAGCTAGCGGGAGGGCCCAGGGAGGAGACCCAGTACTTC; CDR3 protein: CASSLELAGGPREETQYF
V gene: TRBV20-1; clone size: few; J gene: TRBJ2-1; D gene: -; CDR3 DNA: TGCAGTGCTCAGAACAATGAGCAGTTCTTC; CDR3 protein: CSAQNNEQFF
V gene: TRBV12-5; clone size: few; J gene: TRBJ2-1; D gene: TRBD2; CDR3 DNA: TGTGCTAGTGGTTTGAGACTAGCGGGAGTTTTGGGTTCCTACAATGAGCAGTTCTTC; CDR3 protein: CASGLRLAGVLGSYNEQFF
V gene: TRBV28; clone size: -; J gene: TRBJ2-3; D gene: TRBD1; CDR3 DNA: TGTGCCAGCACCGAGCGACAGGGTGAGCAGTATTTT; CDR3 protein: CASTERQGEQYF
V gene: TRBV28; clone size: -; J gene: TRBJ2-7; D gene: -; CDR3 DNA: TGTGCCAGCACCAGGGACTCCTACGAGCAGTACTTC; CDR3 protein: CASTRDSYEQYF
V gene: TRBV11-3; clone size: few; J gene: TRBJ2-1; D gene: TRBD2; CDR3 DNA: TGTGCCAGCAGCTTTAACCCCCTAGCGGGAGGGCTCAATGAGCAGTTCTTC; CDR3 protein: CASSFNPLAGGLNEQFF
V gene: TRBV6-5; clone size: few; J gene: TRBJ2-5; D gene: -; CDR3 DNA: TGTGCCAGCAGTTACTCTGGAGCCTCCCGAGGGGAGACCCAGTACTTC; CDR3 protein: CASSYSGASRGETQYF
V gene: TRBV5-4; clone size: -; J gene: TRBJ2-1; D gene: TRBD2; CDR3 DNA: TGTGCCAGCAGCTTCCAACTAGCGGGAGTGGACAATGAGCAGTTCTTC; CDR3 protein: CASSFQLAGVDNEQFF
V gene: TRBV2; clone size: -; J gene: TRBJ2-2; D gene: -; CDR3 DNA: TGTGCCAGCAGGGCAGCGAACACCGGGGAGCTGTTTTTT; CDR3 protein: CASRAANTGELFF
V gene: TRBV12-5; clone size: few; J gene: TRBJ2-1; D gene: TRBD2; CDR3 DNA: TGTGCTAGTGGTTTGGCACTAGCGGGAGACCGAAAGCAGTTCTTC; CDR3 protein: CASGLALAGDRKQFF
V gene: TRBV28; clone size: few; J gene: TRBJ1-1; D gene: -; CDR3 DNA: TGTGCCAGCAGTTTAGGGGGCGCGCTGGGCACTGAAGCTTTCTTT; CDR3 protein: CASSLGGALGTEAFF
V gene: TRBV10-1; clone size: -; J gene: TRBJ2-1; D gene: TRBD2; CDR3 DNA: TGCGCCAGCAGCAGGACTAGCGGGAGCAATGAGCAGTTCTTC; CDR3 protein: CASSRTSGSNEQFF
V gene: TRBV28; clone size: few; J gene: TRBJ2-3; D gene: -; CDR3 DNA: TGTGCCAGCACAGGGGCTGTCCCAGATACGCAGTATTTT; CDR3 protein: CASTGAVPDTQYF
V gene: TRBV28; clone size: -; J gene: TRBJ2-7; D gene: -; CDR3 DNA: TGTGCCAGTCGTGGGGGGGGCCCCGAATACGAGCAGTACTTC; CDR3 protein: CASRGGGPEYEQYF
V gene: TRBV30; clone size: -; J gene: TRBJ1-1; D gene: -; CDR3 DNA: TGTGCCTGGTCCAGAGGGTTTTTCGCTGAAGCTTTCTTT; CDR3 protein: CAWSRGFFAEAFF
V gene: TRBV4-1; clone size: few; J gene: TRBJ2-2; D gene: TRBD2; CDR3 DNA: TGCGCCAGCAGCCAAGATGGTAGCGGGTCGAACACCGGGGAGCTGTTTTTT; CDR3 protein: CASSQDGSGSNTGELFF
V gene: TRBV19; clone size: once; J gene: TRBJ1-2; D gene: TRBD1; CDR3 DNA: TGTGCCAGTAGTACGGGACAGGTCGGCTATGGCTACACCTTC; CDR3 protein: CASSTGQVGYGYTF
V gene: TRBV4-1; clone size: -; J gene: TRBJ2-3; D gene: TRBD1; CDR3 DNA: TGCGCCAGCAGTCCAAGGACAGGGAATTTGGGCACAGATACGCAGTATTTT; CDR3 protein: CASSPRTGNLGTDTQYF
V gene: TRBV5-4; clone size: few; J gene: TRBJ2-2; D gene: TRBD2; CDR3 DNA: TGTGCCAGCAGCTTGCGCGGCGGGAGAGTCGCCGGGGAGCTGTTTTTT; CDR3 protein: CASSLRGGRVAGELFF
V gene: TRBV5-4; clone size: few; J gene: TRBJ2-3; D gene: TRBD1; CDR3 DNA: TGTGCCAGCAGCCCCCGGGACAGGGCTGGAGATACGCAGTATTTT; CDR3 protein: CASSPRDRAGDTQYF
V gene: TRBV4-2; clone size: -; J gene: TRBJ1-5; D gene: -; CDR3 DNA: TGTGCCAGCAGCCAAGATGGAGGGGAGTACAGTCAGCCCCAGCATTTT; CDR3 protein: CASSQDGGEYSQPQHF
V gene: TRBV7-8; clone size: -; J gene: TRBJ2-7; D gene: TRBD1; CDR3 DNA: TGTGCCAGCAGCATGGACAGGGGCGGCTACGAGCAGTACTTC; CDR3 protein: CASSMDRGGYEQYF
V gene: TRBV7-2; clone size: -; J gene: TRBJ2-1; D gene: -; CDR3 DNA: TGTGCCAGCAGCTTCTTTACCGCGGGTACCTACAATGAGCAGTTCTTC; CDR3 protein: CASSFFTAGTYNEQFF
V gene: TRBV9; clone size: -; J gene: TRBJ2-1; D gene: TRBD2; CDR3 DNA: TGTGCCAGCAGCCCTCAGAGGACTAGCGGGAGTAGTTCCTACAATGAGCAGTTCTTC; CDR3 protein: CASSPQRTSGSSSYNEQFF
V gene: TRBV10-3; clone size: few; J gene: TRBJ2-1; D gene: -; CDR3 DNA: TGTGCCATCGGACATCCGCTACTCAATGAGCAGTTCTTC; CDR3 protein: CAIGHPLLNEQFF
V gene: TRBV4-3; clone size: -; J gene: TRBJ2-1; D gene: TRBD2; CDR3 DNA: TGCGCCAGCAGCCGCGCGGGGACTAGCGGCAATGAGCAGTTCTTC; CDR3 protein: CASSRAGTSGNEQFF
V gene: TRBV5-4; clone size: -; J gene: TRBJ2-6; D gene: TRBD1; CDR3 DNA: TGTGCCAGCAGCTTGGGAGGGGGCGGGGCCAACGTCCTGACTTTC; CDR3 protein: CASSLGGGGANVLTF
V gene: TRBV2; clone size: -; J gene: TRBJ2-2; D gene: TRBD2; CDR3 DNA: TGTGCCACCGGGAGGGCGGAGGGGGAGCTGTTTTTT; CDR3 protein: CATGRAEGELFF
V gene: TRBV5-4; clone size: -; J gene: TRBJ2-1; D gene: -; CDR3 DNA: TGTGCCAGCAGCTTAACAGGGTTCTCCTACAATGAGCAGTTCTTC; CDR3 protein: CASSLTGFSYNEQFF
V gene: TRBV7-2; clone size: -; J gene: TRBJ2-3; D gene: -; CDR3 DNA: TGTGCCAGCAGCTTAAACGGACAGCAGGCAGATACGCAGTATTTT; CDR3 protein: CASSLNGQQADTQYF
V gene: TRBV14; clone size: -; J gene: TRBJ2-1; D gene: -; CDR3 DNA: TGTGCCAGCAGCCTGAGGGGGAGCTCCTACAATGAGCAGTTCTTC; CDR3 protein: CASSLRGSSYNEQFF
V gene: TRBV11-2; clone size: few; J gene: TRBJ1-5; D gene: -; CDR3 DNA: TGTGCCAGCAGCTTAGGGAGTCAGCCCCAGCATTTT; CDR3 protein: CASSLGSQPQHF
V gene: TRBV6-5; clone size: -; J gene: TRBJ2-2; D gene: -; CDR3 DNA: TGTGCCAGCAGGAGGGCATCCGGGGAGCTGTTTTTT; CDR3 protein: CASRRASGELFF
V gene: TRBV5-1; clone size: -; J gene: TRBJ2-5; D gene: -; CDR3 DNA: TGCGCCAGCAGCTCGTCACTAGCTCCCGAAGAGACCCAGTACTTC; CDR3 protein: CASSSSLAPEETQYF
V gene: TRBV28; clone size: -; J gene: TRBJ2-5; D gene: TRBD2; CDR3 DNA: TGTGCCAGCAGTGCAAGCGGGAGCCAAGAGACCCAGTACTTC; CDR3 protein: CASSASGSQETQYF
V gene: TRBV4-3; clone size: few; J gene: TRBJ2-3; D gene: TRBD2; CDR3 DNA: TGCGCCAGCAGCCAAGAAGGAGCGGGGGGGAGGGATACGCAGTATTTT; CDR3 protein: CASSQEGAGGRDTQYF
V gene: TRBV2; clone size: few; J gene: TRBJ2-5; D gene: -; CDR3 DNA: TGTGCCAGCAGTTCTACTAGTTATCAAGAGACCCAGTACTTC; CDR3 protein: CASSSTSYQETQYF
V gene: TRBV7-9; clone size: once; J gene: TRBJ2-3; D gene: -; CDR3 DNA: TGTGCCAGCAGCTTAGCCGGGACATATACGCAGTATTTT; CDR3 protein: CASSLAGTYTQYF
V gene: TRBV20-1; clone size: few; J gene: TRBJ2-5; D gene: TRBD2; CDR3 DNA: TGCAGTGCCAGCGGGAGTGAGACCCAGTACTTC; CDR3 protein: CSASGSETQYF
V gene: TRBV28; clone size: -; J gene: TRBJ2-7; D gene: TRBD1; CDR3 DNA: TGTGCCAGCAGTCCGGGACAGTCCTCCTACGAGCAGTACTTC; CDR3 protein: CASSPGQSSYEQYF
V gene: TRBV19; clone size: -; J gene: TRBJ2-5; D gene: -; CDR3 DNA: TGTGCCAGTAGTGGAAGAAGGGGGGAGACCCAGTACTTC; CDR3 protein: CASSGRRGETQYF
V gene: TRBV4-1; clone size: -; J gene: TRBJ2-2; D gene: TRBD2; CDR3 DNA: TGCGCCAGCACCCACGGTGACGGGAGGAGTAACACCGGGGAGCTGTTTTTT; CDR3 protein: CASTHGDGRSNTGELFF